The rows below give T cell receptor beta chains drawn from one sample of a study of blood T cell repertoires in COVID-19. Sequencing was performed with immunoSEQ multiplex PCR; in TCRdb, only in-frame clones are kept and a portion is missing. The table has fewer than 350,000 clones, 85% to 90% seen once. The source material was PBMCs or T cells enriched from blood (not recorded which). The receptor set was obtained from a woman aged 30 to 39 who had been exposed to COVID-19. Each CDR3 is given with its conserved first and last residue. Each record gives: J gene, V gene, D gene, CDR3 length, clone size, CDR3 protein, CDR3 DNA. A D gene is named only where the DNA matches it firmly. Rows may omit the clone size; those that give it use once, few, many or a size class.

j_call: TRBJ2-7; v_call: TRBV24-1; d_call: .; cdr3_length: 15; clone_size: .; cdr3_aa: CATSKGRGSSYEQYF; cdr3_nt: TGTGCCACCAGTAAAGGACGGGGGAGCTCCTACGAGCAGTACTTC
j_call: TRBJ2-1; v_call: TRBV18; d_call: TRBD2; cdr3_length: 17; clone_size: .; cdr3_aa: CASSPKKREGLYNEQFF; cdr3_nt: TGTGCCAGCTCACCAAAAAAGCGGGAGGGCCTCTACAATGAGCAGTTCTTC
j_call: TRBJ2-7; v_call: TRBV13; d_call: .; cdr3_length: 13; clone_size: .; cdr3_aa: CASSPGQLREQYF; cdr3_nt: TGTGCCAGCAGCCCTGGACAGCTTAGGGAGCAGTACTTC
j_call: TRBJ2-5; v_call: TRBV28; d_call: TRBD2; cdr3_length: 15; clone_size: .; cdr3_aa: CASSSLSGRQETQYF; cdr3_nt: TGTGCCAGCAGTAGTCTTAGCGGGAGGCAAGAGACCCAGTACTTC
j_call: TRBJ1-4; v_call: TRBV9; d_call: TRBD1; cdr3_length: 15; clone_size: .; cdr3_aa: CASSAQGRTNEKLFF; cdr3_nt: TGTGCCAGCAGCGCACAGGGGAGGACTAATGAAAAACTGTTTTTT
j_call: TRBJ2-6; v_call: TRBV11-3; d_call: .; cdr3_length: 16; clone_size: .; cdr3_aa: CASSPRTDSGANVLTF; cdr3_nt: TGTGCCAGCAGCCCCCGGACAGACTCTGGGGCCAACGTCCTGACTTTC
j_call: TRBJ2-7; v_call: TRBV25-1; d_call: TRBD2; cdr3_length: 14; clone_size: .; cdr3_aa: CASMLGAGAGEQYF; cdr3_nt: TGTGCCAGCATGCTGGGAGCGGGAGCTGGGGAGCAGTACTTC
j_call: TRBJ2-6; v_call: TRBV19; d_call: .; cdr3_length: 13; clone_size: .; cdr3_aa: CASKLTGANVLTF; cdr3_nt: TGTGCCAGTAAGCTGACTGGGGCCAACGTCCTGACTTTC
j_call: TRBJ2-5; v_call: TRBV18; d_call: .; cdr3_length: 15; clone_size: .; cdr3_aa: CASSPSLALEETQYF; cdr3_nt: TGTGCCAGCTCACCAAGTCTGGCGCTAGAAGAGACCCAGTACTTC
j_call: TRBJ2-3; v_call: TRBV5-1; d_call: TRBD1; cdr3_length: 17; clone_size: .; cdr3_aa: CARSFKRGTGPTDTQYF; cdr3_nt: TGCGCCAGGTCCTTTAAACGGGGGACAGGACCCACAGATACGCAGTATTTT
j_call: TRBJ2-1; v_call: TRBV9; d_call: TRBD2; cdr3_length: 15; clone_size: .; cdr3_aa: CASSGLLAGRLAQFF; cdr3_nt: TGTGCCAGCAGCGGATTACTAGCGGGACGTTTAGCCCAGTTCTTC
j_call: TRBJ1-5; v_call: TRBV28; d_call: .; cdr3_length: 12; clone_size: .; cdr3_aa: CASSLQAQPQHF; cdr3_nt: TGTGCCAGCAGCTTGCAGGCTCAGCCCCAGCATTTT
j_call: TRBJ2-7; v_call: TRBV20-1; d_call: .; cdr3_length: 15; clone_size: few; cdr3_aa: CSASHPAGATYEQYF; cdr3_nt: TGCAGTGCTAGTCATCCGGCAGGCGCTACCTACGAGCAGTACTTC
j_call: TRBJ2-5; v_call: TRBV5-4; d_call: TRBD1; cdr3_length: 15; clone_size: once; cdr3_aa: CASSLDGTGLETQYF; cdr3_nt: TGTGCCAGCAGCTTGGACGGGACAGGGTTGGAGACCCAGTACTTC
j_call: TRBJ1-2; v_call: TRBV18; d_call: .; cdr3_length: 17; clone_size: .; cdr3_aa: CASSPLHVAGANYGYTF; cdr3_nt: TGTGCCAGCTCACCACTCCACGTTGCAGGGGCTAACTATGGCTACACCTTC
j_call: TRBJ2-7; v_call: TRBV11-2; d_call: TRBD2; cdr3_length: 14; clone_size: .; cdr3_aa: CASHSGSVSYEQYF; cdr3_nt: TGTGCCAGCCATAGCGGGAGTGTCTCCTACGAGCAGTACTTC
j_call: TRBJ2-7; v_call: TRBV27; d_call: TRBD2; cdr3_length: 15; clone_size: .; cdr3_aa: CASSLLSGKGNEQYF; cdr3_nt: TGTGCCAGCAGTTTACTTAGCGGGAAAGGGAACGAGCAGTACTTC
j_call: TRBJ2-6; v_call: TRBV10-3; d_call: .; cdr3_length: 21; clone_size: .; cdr3_aa: CAISESIIGALPLSGANVLTF; cdr3_nt: TGTGCCATCAGTGAGTCGATTATAGGGGCTCTTCCCCTCTCTGGGGCCAACGTCCTGACTTTC
j_call: TRBJ1-1; v_call: TRBV15; d_call: TRBD1; cdr3_length: 15; clone_size: .; cdr3_aa: CATRRPGQGNTEAFF; cdr3_nt: TGTGCCACCAGAAGACCGGGACAGGGGAATACTGAAGCTTTCTTT
j_call: TRBJ1-2; v_call: TRBV19; d_call: .; cdr3_length: 13; clone_size: .; cdr3_aa: CASSVRGRTGYTF; cdr3_nt: TGTGCCAGTAGTGTCCGAGGGCGAACTGGCTACACCTTC
j_call: TRBJ2-5; v_call: TRBV29-1; d_call: TRBD1; cdr3_length: 13; clone_size: .; cdr3_aa: CSVAGTGKETQYF; cdr3_nt: TGCAGCGTCGCCGGGACAGGGAAAGAGACCCAGTACTTC
j_call: TRBJ1-5; v_call: TRBV7-8; d_call: TRBD1; cdr3_length: 16; clone_size: .; cdr3_aa: CASSRDRDNSNQPQHF; cdr3_nt: TGTGCCAGCAGCCGCGACAGGGATAATAGCAATCAGCCCCAGCATTTT
j_call: TRBJ2-1; v_call: TRBV6-5; d_call: TRBD2; cdr3_length: 15; clone_size: .; cdr3_aa: CASRPGLAGVNEQFF; cdr3_nt: TGTGCCAGCAGGCCCGGGCTAGCGGGGGTCAATGAGCAGTTCTTC
j_call: TRBJ2-5; v_call: TRBV28; d_call: TRBD1; cdr3_length: 14; clone_size: .; cdr3_aa: CASSPVRDSETQYF; cdr3_nt: TGTGCCAGCAGTCCCGTCCGGGACAGCGAGACCCAGTACTTC
j_call: TRBJ1-5; v_call: TRBV5-1; d_call: .; cdr3_length: 14; clone_size: .; cdr3_aa: CASSPRGSNQPQHF; cdr3_nt: TGCGCCAGCAGCCCACGGGGGAGCAATCAGCCCCAGCATTTT
j_call: TRBJ2-7; v_call: TRBV18; d_call: TRBD2; cdr3_length: 15; clone_size: few; cdr3_aa: CASSPPGLAGSRQYF; cdr3_nt: TGTGCCAGCTCACCACCGGGGCTAGCGGGATCAAGGCAGTACTTC
j_call: TRBJ1-1; v_call: TRBV5-1; d_call: TRBD1; cdr3_length: 15; clone_size: .; cdr3_aa: CASSEGDRGNTEAFF; cdr3_nt: TGCGCCAGCAGCGAAGGGGACAGGGGGAACACTGAAGCTTTCTTT
j_call: TRBJ2-5; v_call: TRBV28; d_call: .; cdr3_length: 13; clone_size: .; cdr3_aa: CASAEGRGETQYF; cdr3_nt: TGTGCCAGCGCCGAAGGCCGGGGAGAGACCCAGTACTTC
j_call: TRBJ1-1; v_call: TRBV18; d_call: TRBD1; cdr3_length: 16; clone_size: .; cdr3_aa: CASSRRTTGGSTEAFF; cdr3_nt: TGTGCCAGCTCACGACGGACTACAGGGGGGAGCACTGAAGCTTTCTTT
j_call: TRBJ2-1; v_call: TRBV6-5; d_call: .; cdr3_length: 11; clone_size: once; cdr3_aa: CASRQINEQFF; cdr3_nt: TGTGCCAGTAGACAGATTAATGAGCAGTTCTTC
j_call: TRBJ1-5; v_call: TRBV28; d_call: TRBD1; cdr3_length: 16; clone_size: few; cdr3_aa: CASSTPGQGEGQPQHF; cdr3_nt: TGTGCCAGCAGCACACCAGGACAGGGGGAAGGTCAGCCCCAGCATTTT
j_call: TRBJ1-6; v_call: TRBV11-2; d_call: TRBD1; cdr3_length: 14; clone_size: few; cdr3_aa: CASRPRTGPSPLHF; cdr3_nt: TGTGCCAGCAGACCCCGGACAGGGCCTTCACCCCTCCACTTT
j_call: TRBJ2-1; v_call: TRBV4-2; d_call: TRBD2; cdr3_length: 17; clone_size: once; cdr3_aa: CASSRTATSGKGDEQFF; cdr3_nt: TGTGCCAGCAGCCGAACGGCAACTAGCGGGAAAGGGGATGAGCAGTTCTTC